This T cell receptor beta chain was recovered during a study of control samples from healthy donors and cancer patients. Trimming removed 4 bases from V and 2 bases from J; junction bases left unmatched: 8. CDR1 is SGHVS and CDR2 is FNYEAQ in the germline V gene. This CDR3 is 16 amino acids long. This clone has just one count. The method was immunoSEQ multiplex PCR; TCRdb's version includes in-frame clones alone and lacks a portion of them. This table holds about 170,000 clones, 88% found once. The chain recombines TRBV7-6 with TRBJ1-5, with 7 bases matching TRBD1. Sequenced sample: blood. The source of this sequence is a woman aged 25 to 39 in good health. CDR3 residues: CASSSRTGRGNQPQHF. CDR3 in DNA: TGTGCCAGCAGCTCTAGGACAGGTCGGGGCAATCAGCCCCAGCATTTT.